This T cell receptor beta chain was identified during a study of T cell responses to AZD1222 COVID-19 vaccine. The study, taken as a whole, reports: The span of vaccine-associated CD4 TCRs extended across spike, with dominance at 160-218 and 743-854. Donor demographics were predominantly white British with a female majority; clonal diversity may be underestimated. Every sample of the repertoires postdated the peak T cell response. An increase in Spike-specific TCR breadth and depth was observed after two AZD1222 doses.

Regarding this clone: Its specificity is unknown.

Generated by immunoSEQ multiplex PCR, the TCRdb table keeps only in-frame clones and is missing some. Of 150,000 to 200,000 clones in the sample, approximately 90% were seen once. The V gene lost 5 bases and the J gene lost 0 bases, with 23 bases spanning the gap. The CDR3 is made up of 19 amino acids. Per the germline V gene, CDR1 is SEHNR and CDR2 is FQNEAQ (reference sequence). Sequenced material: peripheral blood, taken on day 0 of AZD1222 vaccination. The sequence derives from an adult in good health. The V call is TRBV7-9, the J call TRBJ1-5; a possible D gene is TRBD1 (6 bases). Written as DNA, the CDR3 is TGTGCCAGCAGCACAACCCCCCAGGGGATCGGCATTAGCAATCAGCCCCAGCATTTT. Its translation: CASSTTPQGIGISNQPQHF.